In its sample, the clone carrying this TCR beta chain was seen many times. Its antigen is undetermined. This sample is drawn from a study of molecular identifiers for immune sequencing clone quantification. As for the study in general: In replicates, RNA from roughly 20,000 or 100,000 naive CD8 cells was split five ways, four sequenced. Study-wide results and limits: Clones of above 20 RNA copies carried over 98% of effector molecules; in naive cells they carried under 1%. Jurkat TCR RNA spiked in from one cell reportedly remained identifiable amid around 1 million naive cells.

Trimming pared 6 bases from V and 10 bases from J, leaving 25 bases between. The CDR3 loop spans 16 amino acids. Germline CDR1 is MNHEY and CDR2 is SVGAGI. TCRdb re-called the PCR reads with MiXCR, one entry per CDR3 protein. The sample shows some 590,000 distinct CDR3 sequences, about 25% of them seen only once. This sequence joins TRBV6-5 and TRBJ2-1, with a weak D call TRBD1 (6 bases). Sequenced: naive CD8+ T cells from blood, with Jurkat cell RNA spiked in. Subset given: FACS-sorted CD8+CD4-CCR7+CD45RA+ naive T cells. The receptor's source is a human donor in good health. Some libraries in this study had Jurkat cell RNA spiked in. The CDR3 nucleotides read TGTGCCAGCAGGTTTGAGGCAGGGGCGTATGCGACCGAGCAGTTCTTC. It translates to CASRFEAGAYATEQFF.